The next 25 T cell receptor beta chains were all read from a single sample in a study of OX40 agonist ivuxolimab in advanced cancers. Generated by immunoSEQ multiplex PCR, the TCRdb table keeps only in-frame clones and is missing some. Here the sample spans tens of thousands of clones, 70% to 90% being singletons. The sample here was CD4+ or CD8+ T cells sorted from blood, taken in a trial of the OX40 agonist ivuxolimab. These receptors originate from an adult with an advanced solid tumor such as melanoma, head and neck, liver or kidney cancer.

The chain has TRBV6-6 and TRBJ2-7; 8 bases are a match to TRBD1. The CDR3 runs 15 residues. The V gene's germline CDR1 is MNHNY and CDR2 SVGAGI (reference sequence). J gave up 6 bases and V 2 bases, and 9 bases lay outside the gene matches. CDR3 residues: CASSYPRTGTGEQYF. DNA for the CDR3: TGTGCCAGCAGTTACCCCAGGACAGGGACGGGCGAGCAGTACTTC.

This clone has only a few counts. V usage is TRBV5-6 and J usage is TRBJ1-4; TRBD1 matches 9 bases. From germline, CDR1 is SGHDT and CDR2 YYEEEE. This CDR3 spans 17 amino acids. The ends lost 2 bases at V and 0 bases at J; junction bases unmatched: 5. CDR3 in amino acids: CASSFGTGRATNEKLFF. DNA of the CDR3: TGTGCCAGCAGCTTTGGGACAGGGAGAGCAACTAATGAAAAACTGTTTTTT.

The rearrangement joins TRBV6-5 to TRBJ1-5, with a possible D match to TRBD1 (6 bases). The CDR3 is 13 residues long. Per germline, CDR1 MNHEY and CDR2 SVGAGI. Deletions cut 7 bases from V and 5 bases from J, with 12 bases between. The CDR3 reads CASKGGGDQPQHF. CDR3 bases: TGTGCCAGCAAGGGGGGGGGAGATCAGCCCCAGCATTTT.

The chain couples TRBV4-1 to TRBJ1-4, with D possibly TRBD1 on 5 matching bases. Per the germline V gene, CDR1 is MGHRA and CDR2 is YSYEKL. CDR3 length: 18 residues. Trimming pared 3 bases from V and 4 bases from J, leaving 21 bases between. In DNA form, the CDR3 reads TGCGCCAGCAGCCATCCCCAAGATCAGGCGGGGGTTAATGAAAAACTGTTTTTT. It encodes CASSHPQDQAGVNEKLFF.

This clone was seen just once. This chain joins TRBV29-1 and TRBJ2-7; TRBD1 is a possible D gene (5 bases). The CDR3 spans 12 residues. Germline CDR1 reads SQVTM; CDR2 reads ANQGSEA. V lost 4 bases, J lost 2 bases, and 9 bases lay in between. The DNA for the CDR3 is TGCAGCGTTGGGGGCGGCGCCTACGAGCAGTACTTC. Its translation is CSVGGGAYEQYF.

This chain joins TRBV11-2 and TRBJ2-4; maybe TRBD1 (7 bases). Trimming removed 1 base at V and 7 bases at J, with 14 bases between. The CDR3 has 15 amino acids. Germline CDR1 and CDR2: SGHAT and FQNNGV. CDR3 sequence reads: CASSLGSQGRNIQYF. In DNA, the CDR3 is TGTGCCAGCAGCTTAGGATCACAGGGGAGGAACATTCAGTACTTC.

This clone has a single count. This chain joins TRBV19 and TRBJ2-1, with TRBD2 matching over 9 bases. Germline values: CDR1 LNHDA, CDR2 SQIVND (reference sequence). V lost 8 bases, J lost 9 bases, and 17 bases stayed unmatched. The CDR3 spans 16 residues. The CDR3 DNA is TGTGCCAGTGACACGGGACTAGCAGGGAGAACACCTGAGCAGTTCTTC. Translating gives CASDTGLAGRTPEQFF.

The CDR3 reads CSSNRNTEAFF. CDR3 bases: TGCAGTTCAAACAGGAACACTGAAGCTTTCTTT. The rearrangement links TRBV20-1 to TRBJ1-1; D is unresolved. With 8 bases removed from V and 1 base from J, the gap between germline ends came to 8 bases. This CDR3 has 11 amino acids. Looked up from germline, CDR1 is DFQATT and CDR2 is SNEGSKA (reference sequence).

The chain carries TRBV5-1 and TRBJ2-4; the D gene is possibly TRBD1 (6 bases). Germline V gives CDR1 SGHRS, CDR2 YFSETQ. Trimming removed 4 bases at V and 6 bases at J, with 14 bases between. CDR3 size: 14 residues. CDR3 DNA sequence: TGCGCCAGCAGCGTCGGTCCGGACAGAAACATTCAGTACTTC. Protein sequence: CASSVGPDRNIQYF.

This clone was recorded a few times. The chain joins TRBV27 to TRBJ2-4; tentative D call: TRBD1 (6 bases). Germline V gives CDR1 MNHEY, CDR2 SMNVEV (reference sequence). Trimming removed 0 bases from V and 0 bases from J, with 15 bases in between. CDR3 length: 18 residues. CDR3 amino acids: CASSLSASQGPAKNIQYF. CDR3 DNA: TGTGCCAGCAGTTTATCGGCGTCACAGGGACCAGCCAAAAACATTCAGTACTTC.

The chain recombines TRBV18 with TRBJ2-3; D might be TRBD2 (5 bases). The germline V gene encodes CDR1 KGHSH and CDR2 LQKENI. With 5 bases removed from V and 2 bases from J, the gap between germline ends came to 8 bases. The CDR3 totals 13 residues. In DNA, the CDR3 is TGTGCCAGCTCAGAGGGAGACACAGATACGCAGTATTTT. This gives the protein CASSEGDTDTQYF.

Written as DNA, the CDR3 is TGCGCCAGCAGCCAAGAAGTTGGACCGAACTATGGCTACACCTTC. Protein product: CASSQEVGPNYGYTF. This chain uses TRBV4-1 with TRBJ1-2; D gene unclear. Trimming stripped 0 bases from V and 2 bases from J, with 10 bases between. The germline gives CDR1 MGHRA, CDR2 YSYEKL. The CDR3 covers 15 residues.

About this clone itself: One end of the junction does not line up with germline, which may come from a read error. The V gene is TRBV6-5, the J gene TRBJ2-1; D perhaps matches TRBD2 (5 bases). Germline CDR1 and CDR2: MNHEY and SVGAGI. CDR3 length: 9 residues. The CDR3 loop is CASSSLAIF. The CDR3 DNA reads as TGTGCCAGCAGTTCCCTAGCTATCTTC.

The chain has TRBV19 and TRBJ1-2, with D hard to call. This CDR3 comprises 18 residues. Germline V gene lookup returns CDR1 LNHDA and CDR2 SQIVND (reference sequence). The ends were cut back, 0 bases at V and 1 base at J, with 18 bases in the middle. Written as DNA, the CDR3 is TGTGCCAGTAGTATAGATCGCACGGGCGGCGTTCTTAACTATGGCTACACCTTC. Protein product: CASSIDRTGGVLNYGYTF.

This CDR3 is CASSRGTSGSRLGETQYF. CDR3 nucleotides: TGTGCCAGCAGCCGTGGGACGAGTGGCTCAAGGCTAGGAGAGACCCAGTACTTC. The chain links TRBV7-9 to TRBJ2-5, with D perhaps assigned TRBD1 or TRBD2 (5 bases each). Germline V gives CDR1 SEHNR, CDR2 FQNEAQ (reference sequence). The CDR3 totals 18 residues. V dropped 5 bases and J dropped 4 bases, with 26 bases sitting between them.

For the CDR3, the DNA is TGTGCCAGCAGCTTAGTCCAGGGGTTGGGCACTGAAGCTTTCTTT. Its protein product is CASSLVQGLGTEAFF. This sequence joins TRBV7-9 and TRBJ1-1; TRBD1 is a possible D gene (6 bases). Trimming pared 1 base from V and 4 bases from J, leaving 13 bases between. The CDR3 covers 15 residues. The germline V gene has CDR1 SEHNR and CDR2 FQNEAQ (reference sequence).

The J gene is TRBJ1-2, the V gene TRBV6-5, with D hard to call. Trimming removed 6 bases at V and 6 bases at J, with 17 bases between. The CDR3 consists of 14 residues. The germline gives CDR1 MNHEY, CDR2 SVGAGI. This CDR3 reads CASSLGSGFDGYTF. The CDR3 DNA follows: TGTGCCAGCAGCCTAGGGTCTGGTTTCGATGGCTACACCTTC.

V is TRBV2 and J is TRBJ2-7, with D perhaps TRBD1 (6 bases). V was shortened by 2 bases and J by 2 bases, with 16 bases between the two germline ends. Germline V lookup: CDR1 SNHLY, CDR2 FYNNEI. This CDR3 has 16 residues. DNA of the CDR3: TGTGCCAGCAGTGAACACGTTTGGGGGCGCCCCTACGAGCAGTACTTC. Translated, it gives CASSEHVWGRPYEQYF. Together with reference TRBV2 and TRBJ2-7, the CDR3 gives the full variable domain: EPEVTQTPSHQVTQMGQEVILRCVPISNHLYFYWYRQILGQKVEFLVSFYNNEISEKSEIFDDQFSVERPDGSNFTLKIRSTKLEDSAMYFCASSEHVWGRPYEQYFGPGTRLTVT.

The chain links TRBV18 to TRBJ2-7; weak D call: TRBD2 (6 bases). Trimming left V 3 bases short and J 4 bases short, with 10 bases between. CDR1 KGHSH and CDR2 LQKENI come from the germline V gene. The CDR3 has 13 residues. The CDR3 DNA is TGTGCCAGCTCACCCTTCGGAGGGTACGAGCAGTACTTC. Translated, it gives CASSPFGGYEQYF.

The chain employs TRBV6-5 and TRBJ2-3, with 7 bases aligning to TRBD1. V was pared by 5 bases and J by 3 bases, with 8 bases of the junction left unmatched. The CDR3 consists of 15 residues. CDR1 is MNHEY and CDR2 is SVGAGI in the germline V gene. CDR3 bases: TGTGCCAGCAGTCATCCGAGACAGGGAACAGATACGCAGTATTTT. Protein sequence: CASSHPRQGTDTQYF.

The V and J genes are TRBV25-1 and TRBJ1-1; D might be TRBD1 (6 bases). CDR1 is MGHDK and CDR2 is SYGVNS in the germline V gene. The CDR3 is made up of 16 amino acids. V was shortened by 3 bases and J by 3 bases, with 17 bases between the two germline ends. The CDR3 DNA sequence: TGTGCCAGCAGTGACCCCCGCAGGGGTGAGGACACTGAAGCTTTCTTT. Protein sequence: CASSDPRRGEDTEAFF.

This chain uses TRBV21-1 with TRBJ2-3; the DNA was not compared with TRBD1, the D call given in the table. TRBV21-1 is listed as a pseudogene. CDR3 length: 16 residues. The CDR3 nucleotides are TGTGCCAGCAGATCCGGGACAGCAACTAGCACAGATACGCAGTATTTT. As protein: CASRSGTATSTDTQYF.

This clone was seen a single time. The genes are TRBV27 and TRBJ2-7; 8 positions match TRBD1. J was trimmed by 3 bases and V by 6 bases; bases with no gene match: 10. The CDR3 totals 15 residues. The germline V gene encodes CDR1 MNHEY and CDR2 SMNVEV (reference sequence). CDR3 sequence reads: CASRARTGLIYEQYF. In DNA, the CDR3 is TGTGCCAGCAGAGCCAGGACAGGGTTGATCTACGAGCAGTACTTC.

This sequence joins TRBV19 and TRBJ2-2, with D hard to call. CDR1 is LNHDA, CDR2 SQIVND, per germline (reference sequence). The CDR3 sequence is 11 residues long. With 10 bases removed from V and 2 bases from J, the gap between germline ends came to 5 bases. CDR3: CATFNTGELFF. CDR3 DNA: TGTGCCACCTTCAACACCGGGGAGCTGTTTTTT. Filled out from reference TRBV19 and TRBJ2-2, the complete variable domain reads DGGITQSPKYLFRKEGQNVTLSCEQNLNHDAMYWYRQDPGQGLRLIYYSQIVNDFQKGDIAEGYSVSREKKESFPLTVTSAQKNPTAFYLCATFNTGELFFGEGSRLTVL.

The rearrangement links TRBV11-2 to TRBJ2-3; 7 bases fit TRBD1. The germline CDR1 and CDR2 sequences are SGHAT and FQNNGV. There are 15 residues in the CDR3. Losses at the gene ends were 4 bases for V and 2 bases for J; bases not matched to a gene: 6. In nucleotides, the CDR3 is TGTGCCAGCAGCTCGACAGGGCGTATCACAGATACGCAGTATTTT. It specifies CASSSTGRITDTQYF.